This TCR beta chain is drawn from a study of beta chain features in type 1 diabetes. The wider study: When patients were set against healthy donors, age, gender and cell yields were similar.

In total, each donor contributed a single heparinised blood draw that averaged approximately 0.12 L. Purity above 95% was achieved in all sorted populations. General study results and limits: Type 1 diabetes patients had moderately but significantly shorter TCRB CDR3s in all four CD4+ subsets. Type 1 diabetes patients showed fewer insertions and more deletions at VDJ junctions.

The isolated RNA, all of it, was reverse transcribed, so expressed TCRB transcripts were what got sequenced. TCRdb's copy holds only in-frame clones and misses some; the assay was immunoSEQ multiplex PCR. Counted here are a few hundred thousand clones, under 20% occurring once; the ten biggest clones make up about 0.092%. This clone is a singleton in its sample. Its antigen is as yet unknown. The V segment lost 6 bases and the J segment 4 bases; nucleotides outside the gene matches: 11. In germline, CDR1 is MDHEN, CDR2 SYDVKM. This CDR3 has 16 amino acids. The gene calls are TRBV28 and TRBJ2-7, with TRBD1 matching over 11 bases. Sequenced: naive CD4+ T cells from blood. This clonotype was sampled from a man younger than 45 with type 1 diabetes. The CDR3 DNA sequence: TGTGCCAGCAGCCGCGGGACAGGGGGAAGTGGATACGAGCAGTACTTC. As protein: CASSRGTGGSGYEQYF.